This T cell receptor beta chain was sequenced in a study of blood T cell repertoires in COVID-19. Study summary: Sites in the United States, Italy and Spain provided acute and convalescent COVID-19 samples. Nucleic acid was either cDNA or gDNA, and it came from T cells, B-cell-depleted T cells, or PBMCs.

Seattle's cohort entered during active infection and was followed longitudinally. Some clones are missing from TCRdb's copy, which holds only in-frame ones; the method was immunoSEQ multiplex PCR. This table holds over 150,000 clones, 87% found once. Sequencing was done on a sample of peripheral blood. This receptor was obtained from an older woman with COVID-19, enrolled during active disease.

The CDR3 DNA reads as TGCGCCAGCAGCCTGACTGCAAATAATTCACCCCTCCACTTT. Translated: CASSLTANNSPLHF. The V and J genes are TRBV5-1 and TRBJ1-6; D not certain. Germline values: CDR1 SGHRS, CDR2 YFSETQ. Trimming took 4 bases from V and 5 from J, leaving 10 bases between them. This CDR3 comprises 14 residues. The variable domain in full, with the rest retrieved from reference TRBV5-1 and TRBJ1-6, is KAGVTQTPRYLIKTRGQQVTLSCSPISGHRSVSWYQQTPGQGLQFLFEYFSETQRNKGNFPGRFSGRQFSNSRSEMNVSTLELGDSALYLCASSLTANNSPLHFGNGTRLTVT.